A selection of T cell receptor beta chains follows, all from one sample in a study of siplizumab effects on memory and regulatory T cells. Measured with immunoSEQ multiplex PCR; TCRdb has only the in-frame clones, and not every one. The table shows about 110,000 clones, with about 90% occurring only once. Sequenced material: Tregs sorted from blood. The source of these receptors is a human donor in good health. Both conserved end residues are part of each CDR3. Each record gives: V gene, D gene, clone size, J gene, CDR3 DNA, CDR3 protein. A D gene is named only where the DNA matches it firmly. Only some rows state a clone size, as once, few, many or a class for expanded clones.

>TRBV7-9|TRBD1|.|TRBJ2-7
TGTGCCAGCAGCTTAAGAGGGGGCGAATCCGAGCAGTACTTC
CASSLRGGESEQYF
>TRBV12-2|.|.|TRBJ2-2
.
CASRRSVGNGTGELFF
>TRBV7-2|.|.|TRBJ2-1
TGTGCCAGCAGCTTAAAGGGGTCCGTTGAGCAGTTCTTC
CASSLKGSVEQFF
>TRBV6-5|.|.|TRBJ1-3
TGTGCCAGCAGTTACTCGATCGGGACGCCGGGAAACACCATATATTTT
CASSYSIGTPGNTIYF
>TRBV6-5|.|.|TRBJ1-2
TGTGCCAGCAGTTCCAACCGGGCTGGCTACACCTTC
CASSSNRAGYTF
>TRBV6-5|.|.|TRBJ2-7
TGTGCCAGCAGTTACGATACAGAGCAGTACTTC
CASSYDTEQYF
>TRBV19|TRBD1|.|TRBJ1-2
TGTGCCAGTAGTATTAGGGGACAGGGTTATGGCTACACCTTC
CASSIRGQGYGYTF
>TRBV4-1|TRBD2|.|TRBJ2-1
TGCGCCAGCAGCCCCCTAGCGGGAGGACTCAACAATGAGCAGTTCTTC
CASSPLAGGLNNEQFF
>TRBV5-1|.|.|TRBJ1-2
TGCGCCAGCAGCCCCCTACGGGCGGATGGTGGAGCCTATGGCTACACCTTC
CASSPLRADGGAYGYTF
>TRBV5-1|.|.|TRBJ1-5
TGCGCCAGCAGCTTGGTGGCGGGGAATCAGCCCCAGCATTTT
CASSLVAGNQPQHF
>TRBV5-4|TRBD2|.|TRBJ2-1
TGTGCCAGCAGCTTCGGGGGAGGGAGGAATGAGCAGTTCTTC
CASSFGGGRNEQFF
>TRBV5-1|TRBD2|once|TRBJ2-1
TGCGCCAGCAGCTTGAGTTTTTTAGGACTAGCGAGGGCCAATGAGCAGTTCTTC
CASSLSFLGLARANEQFF
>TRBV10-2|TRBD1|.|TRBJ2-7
TGCGCCAGCATCCAGGGGGCTGCCCCCAAAGTAGAGCAGTACTTC
CASIQGAAPKVEQYF
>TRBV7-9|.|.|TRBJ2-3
TGTGCCAGCAGCCCACTACAATACACAGATACGCAGTATTTT
CASSPLQYTDTQYF
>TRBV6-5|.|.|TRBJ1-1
TGTGCCAGCAGTTCGGTCAGGTCAACTGAAGCTTTCTTT
CASSSVRSTEAFF
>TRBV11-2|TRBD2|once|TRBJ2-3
TGTGCCAGCAGCTTAGTACTAGCGGGTAGGACAGATACGCAGTATTTT
CASSLVLAGRTDTQYF
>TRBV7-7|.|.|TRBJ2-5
TGTGCCACCCCCCCCAGTCTGGGGGAGACCCAGTACTTC
CATPPSLGETQYF
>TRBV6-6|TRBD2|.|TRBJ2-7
TGTGCCAGCAGCCGAGCGGGGGCCTACGAGCAGTACTTC
CASSRAGAYEQYF
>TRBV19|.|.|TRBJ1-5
TGTGCCAGTAGGGGGGATCAGCCCCAGCATTTT
CASRGDQPQHF
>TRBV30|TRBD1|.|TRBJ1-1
TGTGCCGGTAACAGGGGCGTCACTGAAGCTTTCTTT
CAGNRGVTEAFF
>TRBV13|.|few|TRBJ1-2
TGTGCCAGCAGCTTCCCCGACAGAAACTATGGCTACACCTTC
CASSFPDRNYGYTF
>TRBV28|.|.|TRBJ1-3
TGTGCCAGCAGTTCTGGAAACACCATATATTTT
CASSSGNTIYF
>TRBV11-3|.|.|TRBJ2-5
TGTGCCAGCAGCTTAGGCGGAAATCAAGAGACCCAGTACTTC
CASSLGGNQETQYF
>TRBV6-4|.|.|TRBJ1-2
TGTGCCAGTTCCACGAGCCCTAACTATGGCTACACCTTC
CASSTSPNYGYTF
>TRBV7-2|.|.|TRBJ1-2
TGTGCCAGCAGCTTCGGGGGTAACTATGGCTACACCTTC
CASSFGGNYGYTF
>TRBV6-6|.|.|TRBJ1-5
TGTGCCAGCAATATTCTGACAGGCAATCAGCCCCAGCATTTT
CASNILTGNQPQHF
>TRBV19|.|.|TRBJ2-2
TGTGCCAGTAGCAGGGGTACCGGGGAGCTGTTTTTT
CASSRGTGELFF
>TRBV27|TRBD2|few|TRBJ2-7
TGTGCCAGCAGTCTGCGGGGGGAGGACGAGCAGTACTTC
CASSLRGEDEQYF
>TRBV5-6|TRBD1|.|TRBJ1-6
TGTGCCAGCAGCGGGGGGACAGGCCAAGCTAATTCACCCCTCCACTTT
CASSGGTGQANSPLHF
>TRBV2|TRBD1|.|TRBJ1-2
TGTGCCAGCAGTGACTGGGGAAGGGGGCCGGTCGGCTACACCTTC
CASSDWGRGPVGYTF
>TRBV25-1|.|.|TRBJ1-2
TGTGCCAGCAGTGTTAACTATGGCTACACCTTC
CASSVNYGYTF
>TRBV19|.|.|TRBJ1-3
TGTGCCAGTACGACTGCTGGAAACACCATATATTTT
CASTTAGNTIYF
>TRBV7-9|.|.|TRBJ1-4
TGTGCCAGCAGCTTAGAGGGGCGGCAGGGTGAAAAACTGTTTTTT
CASSLEGRQGEKLFF
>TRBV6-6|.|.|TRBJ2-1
TGTGCCAGCAGTTATCCGACTAGGGACTACAATGAGCAGTTCTTC
CASSYPTRDYNEQFF
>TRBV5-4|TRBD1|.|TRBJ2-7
TGTGCCAGCAGCTTGATCGGGCAGGGGGTCTACGAGCAGTACTTC
CASSLIGQGVYEQYF
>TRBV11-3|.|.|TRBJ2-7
TGTGCCAGCAGCTTGGGAGTGGCAGCCTTC
CASSLGVAAF
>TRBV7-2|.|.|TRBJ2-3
TGTGCCAGCAGCTTACGGCGGGGGCAGGCAGATACGCAGTATTTT
CASSLRRGQADTQYF
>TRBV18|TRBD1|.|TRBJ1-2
TGTGCCAGCTCACCTATACAGGGGGATGGCTACACCTTC
CASSPIQGDGYTF
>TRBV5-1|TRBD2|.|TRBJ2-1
TGCGCCAGCAGCTTAGCTAGCGGGATTTACAATGAGCAGTTCTTC
CASSLASGIYNEQFF
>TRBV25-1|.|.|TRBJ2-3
TGTGCCAGCAGTTCAGGAGGCAGCACAGATACGCAGTATTTT
CASSSGGSTDTQYF
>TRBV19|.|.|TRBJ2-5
TGTGCCAGTAGTATAGGCCAACAAGAGACCCAGTACTTC
CASSIGQQETQYF
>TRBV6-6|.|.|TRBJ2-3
TGTGCCAGCAGTTACTCGAGAGGAATGAGCACAGATACGCAGTATTTT
CASSYSRGMSTDTQYF
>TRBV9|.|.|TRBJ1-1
TGTGCCAGCACTCGACAGGTCATGAACACTGAAGCTTTCTTT
CASTRQVMNTEAFF
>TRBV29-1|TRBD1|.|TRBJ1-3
TGCAGCGTTGCAGGGGGCGCAGGAAACACCATATATTTT
CSVAGGAGNTIYF
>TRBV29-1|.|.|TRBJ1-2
TGCAGCGGTGTACAGGGAAGGGGCTACACCTTC
CSGVQGRGYTF
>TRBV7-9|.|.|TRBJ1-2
TGTGCCAGCAGTTCGGGAGGCTATGGCTACACCTTC
CASSSGGYGYTF
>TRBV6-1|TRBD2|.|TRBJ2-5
TGTGCCTTTACTAGCGGGGGGGCCGGGGAGACCCAGTACTTC
CAFTSGGAGETQYF
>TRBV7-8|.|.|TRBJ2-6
TGTGCCAGCAGCTTAGGGACGGCTGGCTCTGGGGCCAACGTCCTGACTTTC
CASSLGTAGSGANVLTF
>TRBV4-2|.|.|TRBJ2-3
TGTGCCAGCAGCCAAGGGTCCACAGATACGCAGTATTTT
CASSQGSTDTQYF
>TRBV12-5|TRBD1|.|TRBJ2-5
TGTGCTAGTGGCTATGGGACAGCGCAAGAGACCCAGTACTTC
CASGYGTAQETQYF
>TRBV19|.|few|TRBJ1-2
TGTGCCAGTAGTATTTTGAGGGCTGGATCGTATGGCTACACCTTC
CASSILRAGSYGYTF
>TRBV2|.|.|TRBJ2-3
TGTGCCAGCAGTAGTATGCCAGGGAACACAGATACGCAGTATTTT
CASSSMPGNTDTQYF
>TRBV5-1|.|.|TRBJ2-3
TGCGCCAGCAGCTTGGCCGGTTTGGGTCCTAGCACAGATACGCAGTATTTT
CASSLAGLGPSTDTQYF
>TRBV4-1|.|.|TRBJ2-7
TGCGCCAGCAGCCAAGTATACGGAGAGGGTGGAAACGAGCAGTACTTC
CASSQVYGEGGNEQYF
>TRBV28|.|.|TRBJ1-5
TGTGCCAGCAGTTTAGTGGGTACACCCAATCAGCCCCAGCATTTT
CASSLVGTPNQPQHF
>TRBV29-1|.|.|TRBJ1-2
TGCAGCGTCCTCCTTAACAATGGCTACACCTTC
CSVLLNNGYTF
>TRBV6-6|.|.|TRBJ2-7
TGTGCCAGCAGTTACTCGAAACAGGCGGCCTACGAGCAGTACTTC
CASSYSKQAAYEQYF
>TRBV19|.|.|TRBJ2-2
TGTGCCAGTAGTACGGGGGTTCACGGGGAGCTGTTTTTT
CASSTGVHGELFF
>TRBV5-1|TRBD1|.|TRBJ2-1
TGCGCCAGCAGCTTGGTCGGGACAGGGACCCTGGGGGGCAATGAGCAGTTCTTC
CASSLVGTGTLGGNEQFF
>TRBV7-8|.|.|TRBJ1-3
TGTGCCAGCAGCTTATTGATTGGGGGCGCTGGAAACACCATATATTTT
CASSLLIGGAGNTIYF